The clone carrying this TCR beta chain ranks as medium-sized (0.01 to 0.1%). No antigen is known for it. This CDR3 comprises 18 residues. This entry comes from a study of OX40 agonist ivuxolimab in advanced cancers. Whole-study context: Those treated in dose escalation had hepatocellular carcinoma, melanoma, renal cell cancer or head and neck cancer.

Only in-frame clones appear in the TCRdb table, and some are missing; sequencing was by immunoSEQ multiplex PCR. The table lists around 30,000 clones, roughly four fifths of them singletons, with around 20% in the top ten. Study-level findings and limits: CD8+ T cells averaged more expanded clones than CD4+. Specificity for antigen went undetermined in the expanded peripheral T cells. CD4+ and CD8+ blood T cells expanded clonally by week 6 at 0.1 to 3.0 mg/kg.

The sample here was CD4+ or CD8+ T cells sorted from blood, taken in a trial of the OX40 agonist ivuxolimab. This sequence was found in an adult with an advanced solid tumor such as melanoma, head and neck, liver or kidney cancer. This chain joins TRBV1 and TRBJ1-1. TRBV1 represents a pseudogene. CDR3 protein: CTSSQDTGPADSNTEAFF. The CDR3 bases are TGCACCAGCAGCCAAGATACCGGACCCGCCGACTCGAACACTGAAGCTTTCTTT.